This TCR beta chain was recovered during a study of regulatory T cells in long-lasting Graves disease. As for time point: newly diagnosed GD, antithyroid drugs for less than 3 months. With RNA extracted from PBMCs as input, the TCR library was made. Building the TCR beta libraries relied on iRepertoire HTBI primers, and CDR3 regions underwent Arm-PCR. MiXCR, run by TCRdb on the multiplex PCR reads, gives a single entry per CDR3 protein. The sample lists a few hundred thousand distinct CDR3 sequences, approximately 10% seen once, with approximately 17% in the top ten. Losses at the gene ends were 2 bases for V and 2 bases for J; bases not matched to a gene: 5. The germline gives CDR1 LGHNA, CDR2 YSLEER. This CDR3 has 15 residues. A further study also used this sample, focusing on T cells in Graves' hyperthyroidism and ophthalmopathy.

The chain combines TRBV4-3 with TRBJ1-2, with 7 bases aligning to TRBD1. Sequencing was performed on peripheral blood mononuclear cells (PBMCs), taken at new diagnosis, from a patient treated with antithyroid drugs. The sequence derives from a young woman with Graves disease. The CDR3 region has the DNA TGCGCCAGCAGCCAATCCCAGACAGGGAACTATGGCTACACCTTC. As protein: CASSQSQTGNYGYTF.